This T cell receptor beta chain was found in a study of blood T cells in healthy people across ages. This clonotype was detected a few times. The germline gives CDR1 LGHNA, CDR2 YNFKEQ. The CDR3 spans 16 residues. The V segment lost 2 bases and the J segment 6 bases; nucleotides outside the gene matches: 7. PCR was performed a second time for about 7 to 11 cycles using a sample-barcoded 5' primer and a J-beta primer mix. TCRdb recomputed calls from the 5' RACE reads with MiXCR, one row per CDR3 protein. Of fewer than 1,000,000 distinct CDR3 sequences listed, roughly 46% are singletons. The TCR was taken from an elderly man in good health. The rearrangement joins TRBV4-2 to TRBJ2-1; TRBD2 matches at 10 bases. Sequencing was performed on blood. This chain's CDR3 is CASSQTSGGGSNEQFF. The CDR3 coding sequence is TGTGCCAGCAGCCAAACCAGCGGGGGGGGCAGCAATGAGCAGTTCTTC.